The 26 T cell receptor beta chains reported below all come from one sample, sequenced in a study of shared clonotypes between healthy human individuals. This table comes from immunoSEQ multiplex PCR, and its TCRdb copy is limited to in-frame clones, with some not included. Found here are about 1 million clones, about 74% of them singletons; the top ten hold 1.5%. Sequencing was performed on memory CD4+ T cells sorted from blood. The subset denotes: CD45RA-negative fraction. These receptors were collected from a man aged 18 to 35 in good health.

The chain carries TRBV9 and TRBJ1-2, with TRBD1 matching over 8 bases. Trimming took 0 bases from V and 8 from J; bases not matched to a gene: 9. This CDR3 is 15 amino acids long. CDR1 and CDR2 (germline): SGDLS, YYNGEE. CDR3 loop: CASSVASTGVQGYTF. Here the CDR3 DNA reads TGTGCCAGCAGCGTAGCGTCGACAGGGGTCCAAGGCTACACCTTC.

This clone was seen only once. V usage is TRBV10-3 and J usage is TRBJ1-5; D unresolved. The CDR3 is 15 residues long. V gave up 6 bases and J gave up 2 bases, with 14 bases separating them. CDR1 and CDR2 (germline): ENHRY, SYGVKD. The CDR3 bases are TGTGCCATCAGCCGAGACCTGGCGGGCAATCAGCCCCAGCATTTT. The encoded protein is CAISRDLAGNQPQHF.

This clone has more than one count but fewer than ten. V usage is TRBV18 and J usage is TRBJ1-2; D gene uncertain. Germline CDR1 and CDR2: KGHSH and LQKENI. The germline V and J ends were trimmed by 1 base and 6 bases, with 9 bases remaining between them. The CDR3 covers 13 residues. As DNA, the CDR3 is TGTGCCAGCTCACCACGAGGGTCTGATGGCTACACCTTC. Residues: CASSPRGSDGYTF.

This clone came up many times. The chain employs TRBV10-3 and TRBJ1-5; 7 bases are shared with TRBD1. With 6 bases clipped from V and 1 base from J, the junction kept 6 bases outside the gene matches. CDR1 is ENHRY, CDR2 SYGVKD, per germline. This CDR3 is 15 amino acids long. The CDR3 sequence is CAIRRGTESNQPQHF. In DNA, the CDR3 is TGTGCCATCAGGCGGGGGACAGAAAGCAATCAGCCCCAGCATTTT.

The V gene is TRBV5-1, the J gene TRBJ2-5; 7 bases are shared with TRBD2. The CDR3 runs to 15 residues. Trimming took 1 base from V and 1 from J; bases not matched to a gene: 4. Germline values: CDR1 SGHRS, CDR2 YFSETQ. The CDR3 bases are TGCGCCAGCAGCTTGAGTAGCGGGCTCCAAGAGACCCAGTACTTC. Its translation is CASSLSSGLQETQYF.

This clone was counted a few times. For the CDR3, the DNA is TGTGCCTGGAAACGACTGGGCACTAGCACAGATACGCAGTATTTT. Residues: CAWKRLGTSTDTQYF. The rearrangement uses TRBV30 and TRBJ2-3, with no clear D. This CDR3 is built from 15 residues. V dropped 4 bases and J dropped 0 bases, with 14 bases sitting between them. Per the germline V gene, CDR1 is GTSNPN and CDR2 is SVGIG (reference sequence).

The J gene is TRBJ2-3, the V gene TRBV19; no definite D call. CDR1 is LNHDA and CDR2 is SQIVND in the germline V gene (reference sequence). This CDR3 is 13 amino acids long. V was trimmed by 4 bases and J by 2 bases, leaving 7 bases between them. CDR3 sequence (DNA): TGTGCCAGTAGTAGAGGAAACACAGATACGCAGTATTTT. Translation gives CASSRGNTDTQYF.

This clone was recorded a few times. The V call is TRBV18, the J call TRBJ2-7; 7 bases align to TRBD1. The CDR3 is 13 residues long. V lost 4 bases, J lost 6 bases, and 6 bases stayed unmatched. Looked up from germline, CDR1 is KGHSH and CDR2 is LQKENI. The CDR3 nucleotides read TGTGCCAGCTCACGAGAAGCAGGGGGCGAGCAGTACTTC. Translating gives CASSREAGGEQYF.

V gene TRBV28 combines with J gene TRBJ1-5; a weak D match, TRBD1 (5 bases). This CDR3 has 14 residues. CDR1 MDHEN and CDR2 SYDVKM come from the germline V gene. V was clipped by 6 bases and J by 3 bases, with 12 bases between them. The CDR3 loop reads CASRPGTVNQPQHF. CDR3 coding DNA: TGTGCCAGCAGGCCCGGGACGGTCAATCAGCCCCAGCATTTT.

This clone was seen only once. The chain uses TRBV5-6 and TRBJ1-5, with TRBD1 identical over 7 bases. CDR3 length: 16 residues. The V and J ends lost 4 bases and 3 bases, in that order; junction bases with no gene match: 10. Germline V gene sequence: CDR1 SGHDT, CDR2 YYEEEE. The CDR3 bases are TGTGCCAGCAGCCAGACAGGGAATGGGGCCAATCAGCCCCAGCATTTT. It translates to CASSQTGNGANQPQHF.

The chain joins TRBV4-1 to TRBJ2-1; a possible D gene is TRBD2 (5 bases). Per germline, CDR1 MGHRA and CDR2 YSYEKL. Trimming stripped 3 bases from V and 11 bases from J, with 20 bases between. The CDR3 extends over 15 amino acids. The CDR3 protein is CASSQPGSPSWKQFF. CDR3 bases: TGCGCCAGCAGCCAGCCGGGATCACCCTCATGGAAGCAGTTCTTC.

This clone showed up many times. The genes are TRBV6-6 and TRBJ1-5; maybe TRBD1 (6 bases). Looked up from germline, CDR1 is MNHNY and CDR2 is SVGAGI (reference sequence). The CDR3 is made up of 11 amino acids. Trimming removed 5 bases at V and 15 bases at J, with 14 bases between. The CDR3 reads CASSIRDIWHF. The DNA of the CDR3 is TGTGCCAGCAGTATCCGGGACATATGGCATTTT.

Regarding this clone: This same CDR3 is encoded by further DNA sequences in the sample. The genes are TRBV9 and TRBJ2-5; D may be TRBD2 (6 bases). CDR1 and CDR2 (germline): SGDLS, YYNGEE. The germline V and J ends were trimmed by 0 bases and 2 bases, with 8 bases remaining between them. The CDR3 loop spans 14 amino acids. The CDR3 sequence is CASSVAGLQETQYF. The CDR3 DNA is TGTGCCAGCAGCGTAGCCGGACTACAAGAGACCCAGTACTTC.

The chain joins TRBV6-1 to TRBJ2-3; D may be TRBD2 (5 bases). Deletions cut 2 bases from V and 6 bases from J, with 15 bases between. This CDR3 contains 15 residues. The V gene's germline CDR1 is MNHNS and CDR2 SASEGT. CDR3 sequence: CASSERAARRDTQYF. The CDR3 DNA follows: TGTGCCAGCAGTGAACGGGCGGCCCGGAGGGATACGCAGTATTTT.

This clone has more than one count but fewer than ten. The CDR3, as DNA: TGTGCCTGGAGTCCTTTAAGCCTCGGGGGCACTGAAGCTTTCTTT. This gives the protein CAWSPLSLGGTEAFF. This chain joins TRBV30 and TRBJ1-1; D is possibly TRBD1 (5 bases). The CDR3 has 15 residues. With 2 bases removed from V and 4 bases from J, the gap between germline ends came to 17 bases. From germline, CDR1 is GTSNPN and CDR2 SVGIG (reference sequence).

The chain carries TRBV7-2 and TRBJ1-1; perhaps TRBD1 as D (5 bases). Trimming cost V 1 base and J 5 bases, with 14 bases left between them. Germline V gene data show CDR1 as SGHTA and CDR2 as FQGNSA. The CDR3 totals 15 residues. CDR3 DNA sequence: TGTGCCAGCAGCTTAGGCCGAGGGACTTCTACTGAAGCTTTCTTT. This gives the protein CASSLGRGTSTEAFF.

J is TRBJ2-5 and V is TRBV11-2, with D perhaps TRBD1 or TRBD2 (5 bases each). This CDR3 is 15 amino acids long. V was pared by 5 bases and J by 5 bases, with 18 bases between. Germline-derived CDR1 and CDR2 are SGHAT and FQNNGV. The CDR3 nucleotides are TGTGCCAGCAGCCCAAAAAGGGACGGACTGGAGACCCAGTACTTC. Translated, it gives CASSPKRDGLETQYF.

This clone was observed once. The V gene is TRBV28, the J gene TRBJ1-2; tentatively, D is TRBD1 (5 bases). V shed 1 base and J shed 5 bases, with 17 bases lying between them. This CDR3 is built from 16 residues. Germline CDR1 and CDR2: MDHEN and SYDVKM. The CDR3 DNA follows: TGTGCCAGCAGTTTATATTTGGACACCCCCGAATATGGCTACACCTTC. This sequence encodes CASSLYLDTPEYGYTF.

The CDR3 sequence: CASSRRTDTQYF. For the CDR3, the DNA is TGTGCCAGCAGTCGTAGGACAGATACGCAGTATTTT. The chain has TRBV9 and TRBJ2-3; D is unresolved. Trimming removed 5 bases from V and 3 bases from J, with 7 bases in between. Germline CDR1 is SGDLS and CDR2 is YYNGEE. CDR3 length: 12 residues.

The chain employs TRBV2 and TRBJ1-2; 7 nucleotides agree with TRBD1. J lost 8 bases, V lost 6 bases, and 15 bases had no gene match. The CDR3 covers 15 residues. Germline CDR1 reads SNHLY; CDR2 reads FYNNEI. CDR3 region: CASSALGGQGGGYTF. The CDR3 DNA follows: TGTGCCAGCAGCGCGCTAGGGGGACAAGGGGGCGGCTACACCTTC.

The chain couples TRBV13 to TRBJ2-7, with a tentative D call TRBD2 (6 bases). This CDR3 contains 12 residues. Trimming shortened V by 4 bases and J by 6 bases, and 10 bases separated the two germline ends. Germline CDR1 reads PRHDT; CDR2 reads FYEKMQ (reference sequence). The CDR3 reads CASSSSEGEQYF. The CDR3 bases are TGTGCCAGCAGCTCATCGGAGGGCGAGCAGTACTTC.

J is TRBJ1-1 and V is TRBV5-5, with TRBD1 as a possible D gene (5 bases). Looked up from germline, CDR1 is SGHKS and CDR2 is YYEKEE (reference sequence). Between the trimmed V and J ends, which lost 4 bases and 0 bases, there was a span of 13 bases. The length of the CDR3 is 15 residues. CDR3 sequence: CASSPMGGMNTEAFF. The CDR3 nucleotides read TGTGCCAGCAGCCCAATGGGGGGAATGAACACTGAAGCTTTCTTT.

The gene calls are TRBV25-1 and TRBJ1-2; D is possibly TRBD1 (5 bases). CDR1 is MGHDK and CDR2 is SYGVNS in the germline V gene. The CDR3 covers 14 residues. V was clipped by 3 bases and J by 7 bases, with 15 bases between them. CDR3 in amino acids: CASSEAGTTVGYTF. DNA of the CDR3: TGTGCCAGCAGTGAGGCGGGGACTACGGTTGGCTACACCTTC.

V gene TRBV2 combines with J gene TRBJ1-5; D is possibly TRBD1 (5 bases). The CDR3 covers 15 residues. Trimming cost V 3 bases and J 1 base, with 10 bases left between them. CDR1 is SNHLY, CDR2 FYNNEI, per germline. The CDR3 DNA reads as TGTGCCAGCAGTGATACGGGGCACAGCAATCAGCCCCAGCATTTT. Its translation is CASSDTGHSNQPQHF.

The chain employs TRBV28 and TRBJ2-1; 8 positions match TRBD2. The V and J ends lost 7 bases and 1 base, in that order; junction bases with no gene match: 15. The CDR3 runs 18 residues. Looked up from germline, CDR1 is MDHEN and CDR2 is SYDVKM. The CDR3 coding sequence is TGTGCCAGCACTACGAACGCGGGGGGCTCGAGGTCCTACAATGAGCAGTTCTTC. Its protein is CASTTNAGGSRSYNEQFF.

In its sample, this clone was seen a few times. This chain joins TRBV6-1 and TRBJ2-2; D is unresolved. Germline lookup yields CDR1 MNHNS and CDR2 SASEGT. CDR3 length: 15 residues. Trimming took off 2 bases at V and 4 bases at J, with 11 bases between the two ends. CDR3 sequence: CASSEFSQVTGELFF. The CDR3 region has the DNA TGTGCCAGCAGTGAATTCAGTCAGGTCACCGGGGAGCTGTTTTTT.